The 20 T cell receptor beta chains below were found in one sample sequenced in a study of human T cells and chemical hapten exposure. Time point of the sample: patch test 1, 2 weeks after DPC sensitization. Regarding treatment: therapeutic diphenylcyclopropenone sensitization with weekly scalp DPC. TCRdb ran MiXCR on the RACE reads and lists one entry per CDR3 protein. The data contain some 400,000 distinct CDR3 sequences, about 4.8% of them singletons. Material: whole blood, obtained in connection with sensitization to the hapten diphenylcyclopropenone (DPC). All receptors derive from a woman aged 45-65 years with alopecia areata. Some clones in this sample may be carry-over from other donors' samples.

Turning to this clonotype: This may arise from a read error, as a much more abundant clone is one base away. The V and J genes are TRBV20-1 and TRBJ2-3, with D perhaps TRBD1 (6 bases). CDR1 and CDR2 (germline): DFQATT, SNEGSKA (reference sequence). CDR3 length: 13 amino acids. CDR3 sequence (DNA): TGCAGTGCTAGAGAGGACAGCACAGTTACGCAGTATTTT. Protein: CSAREDSTVTQYF.

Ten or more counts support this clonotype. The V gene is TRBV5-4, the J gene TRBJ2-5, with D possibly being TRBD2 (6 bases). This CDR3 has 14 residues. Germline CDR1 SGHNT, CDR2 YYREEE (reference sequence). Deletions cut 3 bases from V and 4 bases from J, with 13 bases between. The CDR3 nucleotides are TGTGCCAGCAGCTCCGTTGGCGGGACAGAGACCCAGTACTTC. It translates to CASSSVGGTETQYF.

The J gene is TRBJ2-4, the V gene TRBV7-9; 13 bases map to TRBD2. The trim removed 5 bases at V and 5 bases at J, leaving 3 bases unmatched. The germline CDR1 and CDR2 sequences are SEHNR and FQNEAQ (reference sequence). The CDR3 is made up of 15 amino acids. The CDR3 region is CASSGLAGVQNIQYF. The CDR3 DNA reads TGTGCCAGCAGCGGACTAGCGGGGGTCCAAAACATTCAGTACTTC.

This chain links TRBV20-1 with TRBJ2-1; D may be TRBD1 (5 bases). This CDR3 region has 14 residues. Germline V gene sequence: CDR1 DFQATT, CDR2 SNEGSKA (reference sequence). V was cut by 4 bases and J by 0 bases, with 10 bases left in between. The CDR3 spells CSATRVSSYNEQFF. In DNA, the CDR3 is TGCAGTGCTACCAGGGTGAGCTCCTACAATGAGCAGTTCTTC.

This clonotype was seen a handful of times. CDR3 in DNA: TGTGCCAGCAGCACGACAGGGTTTTGGACTGAAGCTTTCTTT. Translating gives CASSTTGFWTEAFF. V and J are TRBV7-9 and TRBJ1-1, with 7 bases identical to TRBD1. The CDR3 has 14 residues. Trimming cost V 5 bases and J 5 bases; bases outside gene matches: 8. Germline assignment: CDR1 SEHNR and CDR2 FQNEAQ (reference sequence).

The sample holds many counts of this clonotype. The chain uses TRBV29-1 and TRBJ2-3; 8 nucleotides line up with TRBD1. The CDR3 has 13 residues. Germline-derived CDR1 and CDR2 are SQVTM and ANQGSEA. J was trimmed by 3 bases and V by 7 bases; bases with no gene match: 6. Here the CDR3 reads CSAGGQGTDTQYF. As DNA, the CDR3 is TGCAGCGCCGGAGGACAGGGAACAGATACGCAGTATTTT.

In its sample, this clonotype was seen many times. The CDR3 reads CASSGGPEVHGYTF. CDR3 DNA: TGTGCCAGCAGTGGGGGTCCAGAGGTCCATGGCTACACCTTC. The chain joins TRBV6-1 to TRBJ1-2; D is ambiguous. Trimming stripped 4 bases from V and 6 bases from J, with 15 bases between. The CDR3 spans 14 residues. Germline V lookup: CDR1 MNHNS, CDR2 SASEGT.

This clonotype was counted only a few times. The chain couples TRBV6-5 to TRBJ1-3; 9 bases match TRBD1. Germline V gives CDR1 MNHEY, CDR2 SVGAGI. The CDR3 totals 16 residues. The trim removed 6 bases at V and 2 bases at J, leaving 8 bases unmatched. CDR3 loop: CASSLGQGNPGNTIYF. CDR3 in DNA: TGTGCCAGCAGCTTAGGACAGGGGAACCCTGGAAACACCATATATTTT.

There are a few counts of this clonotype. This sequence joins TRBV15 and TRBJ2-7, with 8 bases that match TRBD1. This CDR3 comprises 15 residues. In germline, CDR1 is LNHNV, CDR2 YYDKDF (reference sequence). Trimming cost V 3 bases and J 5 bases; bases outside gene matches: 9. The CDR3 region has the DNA TGTGCCACCAGCAGGGGAGGACAGGGCATCAACGAGCAGTACTTC. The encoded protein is CATSRGGQGINEQYF. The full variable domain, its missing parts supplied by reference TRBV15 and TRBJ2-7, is DAMVIQNPRYQVTQFGKPVTLSCSQTLNHNVMYWYQQKSSQAPKLLFHYYDKDFNNEADTPDNFQSRRPNTSFCFLDIRSPGLGDTAMYLCATSRGGQGINEQYFGPGTRLTVT.

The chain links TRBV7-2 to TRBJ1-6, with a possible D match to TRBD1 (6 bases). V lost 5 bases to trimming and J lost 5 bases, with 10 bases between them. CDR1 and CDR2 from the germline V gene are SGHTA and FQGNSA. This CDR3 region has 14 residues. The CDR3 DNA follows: TGTGCCAGCAGCAACAGGGTTAATAATTCACCCCTCCACTTT. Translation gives CASSNRVNNSPLHF.

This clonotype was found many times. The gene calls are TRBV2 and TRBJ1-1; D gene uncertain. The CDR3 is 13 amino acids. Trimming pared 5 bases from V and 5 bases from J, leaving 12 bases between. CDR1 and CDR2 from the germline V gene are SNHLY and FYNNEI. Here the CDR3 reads CASSPLGSTEAFF. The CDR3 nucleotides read TGTGCCAGCAGTCCTCTCGGGAGTACTGAAGCTTTCTTT.

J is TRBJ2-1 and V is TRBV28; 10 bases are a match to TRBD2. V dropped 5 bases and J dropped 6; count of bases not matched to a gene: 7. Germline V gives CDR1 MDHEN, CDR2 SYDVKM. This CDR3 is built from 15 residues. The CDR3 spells CASSPRTSGLNEQFF. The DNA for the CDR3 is TGTGCCAGCAGTCCGCGGACTAGCGGCCTCAATGAGCAGTTCTTC.

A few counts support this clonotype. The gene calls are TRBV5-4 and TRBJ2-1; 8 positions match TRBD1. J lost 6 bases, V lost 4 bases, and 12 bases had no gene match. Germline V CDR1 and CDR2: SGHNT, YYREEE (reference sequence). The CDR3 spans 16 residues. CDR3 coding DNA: TGTGCCAGCAGCATCAGGACAGGGTCGGTTCGCAATGAGCAGTTCTTC. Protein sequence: CASSIRTGSVRNEQFF.

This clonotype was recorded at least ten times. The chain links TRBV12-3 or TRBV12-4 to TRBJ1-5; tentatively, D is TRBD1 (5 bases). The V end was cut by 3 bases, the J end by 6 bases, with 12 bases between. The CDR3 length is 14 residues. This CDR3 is CASSFSGALQPQHF. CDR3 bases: TGTGCCAGCAGTTTTTCCGGGGCCCTTCAGCCCCAGCATTTT.

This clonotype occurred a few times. For the CDR3, the DNA is TGTGCCAGCAGCAAGTGGGACAGGGGCACCGGGGAGCTGTTTTTT. This codes for CASSKWDRGTGELFF. The V and J genes are TRBV5-5 and TRBJ2-2, with 10 bases lining up with TRBD1. V shed 4 bases, J shed 4 bases, and the junction held 4 bases outside the gene matches. Germline V CDR1 and CDR2: SGHKS, YYEKEE (reference sequence). The CDR3 is 15 residues long. Based on the CDR3 plus reference TRBV5-5 and TRBJ2-2, the full variable domain is DAGVTQSPTHLIKTRGQQVTLRCSPISGHKSVSWYQQVLGQGPQFIFQYYEKEERGRGNFPDRFSARQFPNYSSELNVNALLLGDSALYLCASSKWDRGTGELFFGEGSRLTVL.

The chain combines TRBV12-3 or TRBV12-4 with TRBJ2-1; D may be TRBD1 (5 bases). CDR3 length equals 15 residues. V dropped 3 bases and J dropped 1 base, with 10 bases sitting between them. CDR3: CASSFRAGSYNEQFF. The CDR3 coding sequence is TGTGCCAGCAGTTTTCGGGCAGGGTCCTACAATGAGCAGTTCTTC.

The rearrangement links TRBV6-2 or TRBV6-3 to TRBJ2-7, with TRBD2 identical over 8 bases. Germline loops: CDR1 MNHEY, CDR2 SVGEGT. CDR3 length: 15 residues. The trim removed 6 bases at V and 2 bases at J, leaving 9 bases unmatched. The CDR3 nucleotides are TGTGCCAGCAGAACCATTGGCGGGAGGACCTACGAGCAGTACTTC. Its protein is CASRTIGGRTYEQYF.

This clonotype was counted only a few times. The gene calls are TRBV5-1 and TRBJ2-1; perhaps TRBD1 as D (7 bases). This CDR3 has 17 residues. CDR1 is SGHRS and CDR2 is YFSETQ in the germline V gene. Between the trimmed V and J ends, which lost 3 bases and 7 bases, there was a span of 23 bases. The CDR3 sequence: CASSSRTGRRDGNEQFF. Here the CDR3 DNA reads TGCGCCAGCAGCTCCAGGACAGGCCGGAGGGATGGGAATGAGCAGTTCTTC.

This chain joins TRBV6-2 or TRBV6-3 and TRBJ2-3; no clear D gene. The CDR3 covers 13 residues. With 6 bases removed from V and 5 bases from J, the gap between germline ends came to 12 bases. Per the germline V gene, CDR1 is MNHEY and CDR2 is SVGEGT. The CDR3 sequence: CASRTATKDTQYF. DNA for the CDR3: TGTGCCAGCAGAACAGCAACCAAAGATACGCAGTATTTT.

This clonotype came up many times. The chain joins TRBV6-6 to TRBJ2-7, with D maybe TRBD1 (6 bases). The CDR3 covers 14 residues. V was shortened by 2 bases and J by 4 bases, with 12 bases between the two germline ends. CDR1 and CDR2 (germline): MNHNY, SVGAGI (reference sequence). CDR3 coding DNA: TGTGCCAGCAGTTACGGGACACCACCGTACGAGCAGTACTTC. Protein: CASSYGTPPYEQYF.